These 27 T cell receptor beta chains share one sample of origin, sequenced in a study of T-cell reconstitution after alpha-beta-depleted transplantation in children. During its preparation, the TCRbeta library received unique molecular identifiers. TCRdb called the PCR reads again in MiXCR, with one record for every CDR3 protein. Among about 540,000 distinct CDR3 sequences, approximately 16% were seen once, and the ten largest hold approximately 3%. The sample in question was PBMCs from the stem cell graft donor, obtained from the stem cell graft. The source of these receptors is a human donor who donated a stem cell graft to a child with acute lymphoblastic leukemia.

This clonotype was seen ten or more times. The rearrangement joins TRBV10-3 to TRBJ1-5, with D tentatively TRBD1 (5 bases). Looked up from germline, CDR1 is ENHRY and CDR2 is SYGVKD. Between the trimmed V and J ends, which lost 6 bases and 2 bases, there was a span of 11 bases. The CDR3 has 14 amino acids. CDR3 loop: CAIRAGRGNQPQHF. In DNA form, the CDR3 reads TGTGCCATCAGGGCAGGGAGAGGCAATCAGCCCCAGCATTTT.

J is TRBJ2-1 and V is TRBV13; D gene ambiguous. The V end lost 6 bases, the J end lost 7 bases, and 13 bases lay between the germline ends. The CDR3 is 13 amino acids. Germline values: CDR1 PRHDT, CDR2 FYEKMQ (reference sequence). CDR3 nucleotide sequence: TGTGCCAGCAGACCTCCTCAGAGGAATGAGCAGTTCTTC. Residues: CASRPPQRNEQFF.

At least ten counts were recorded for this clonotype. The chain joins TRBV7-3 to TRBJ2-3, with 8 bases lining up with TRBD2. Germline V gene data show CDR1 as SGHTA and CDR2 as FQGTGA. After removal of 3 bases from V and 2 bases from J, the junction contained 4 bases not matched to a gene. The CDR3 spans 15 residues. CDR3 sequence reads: CASSLLAGFTDTQYF. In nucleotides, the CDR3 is TGTGCCAGCAGCTTGCTAGCGGGCTTCACAGATACGCAGTATTTT.

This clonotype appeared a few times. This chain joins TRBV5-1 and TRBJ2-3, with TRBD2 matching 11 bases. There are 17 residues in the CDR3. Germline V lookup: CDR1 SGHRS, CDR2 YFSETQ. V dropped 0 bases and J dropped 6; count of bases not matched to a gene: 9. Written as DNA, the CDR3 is TGCGCCAGCAGCTTGGTTACTAGCGGGAGAACTCCCGATACGCAGTATTTT. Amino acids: CASSLVTSGRTPDTQYF. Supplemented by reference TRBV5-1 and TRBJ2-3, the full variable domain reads KAGVTQTPRYLIKTRGQQVTLSCSPISGHRSVSWYQQTPGQGLQFLFEYFSETQRNKGNFPGRFSGRQFSNSRSEMNVSTLELGDSALYLCASSLVTSGRTPDTQYFGPGTRLTVL.

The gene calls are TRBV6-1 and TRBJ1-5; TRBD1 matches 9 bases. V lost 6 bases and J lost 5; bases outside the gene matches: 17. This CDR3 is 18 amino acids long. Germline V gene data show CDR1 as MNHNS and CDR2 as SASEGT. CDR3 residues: CASSPYLAGTGTDQPQHF. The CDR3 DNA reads TGTGCCAGCAGCCCCTACCTGGCCGGGACAGGGACCGATCAGCCCCAGCATTTT.

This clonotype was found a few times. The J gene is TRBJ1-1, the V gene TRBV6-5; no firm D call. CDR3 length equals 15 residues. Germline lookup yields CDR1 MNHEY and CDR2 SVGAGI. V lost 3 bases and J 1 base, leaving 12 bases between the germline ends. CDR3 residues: CASSYFQSRNTEAFF. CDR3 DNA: TGTGCCAGCAGTTATTTCCAATCCCGGAACACTGAAGCTTTCTTT.

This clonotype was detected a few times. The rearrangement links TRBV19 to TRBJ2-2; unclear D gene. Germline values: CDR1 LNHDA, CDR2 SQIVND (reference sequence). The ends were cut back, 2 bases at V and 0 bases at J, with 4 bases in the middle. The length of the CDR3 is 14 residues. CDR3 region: CASSITANTGELFF. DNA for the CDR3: TGTGCCAGTAGTATAACGGCGAACACCGGGGAGCTGTTTTTT.

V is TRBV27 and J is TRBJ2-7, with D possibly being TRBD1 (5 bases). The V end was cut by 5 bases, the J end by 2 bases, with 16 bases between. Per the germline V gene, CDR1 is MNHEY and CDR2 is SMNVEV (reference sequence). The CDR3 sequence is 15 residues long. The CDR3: CASSAPREGAYEQYF. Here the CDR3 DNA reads TGTGCCAGCAGTGCGCCCAGGGAAGGGGCCTACGAGCAGTACTTC.

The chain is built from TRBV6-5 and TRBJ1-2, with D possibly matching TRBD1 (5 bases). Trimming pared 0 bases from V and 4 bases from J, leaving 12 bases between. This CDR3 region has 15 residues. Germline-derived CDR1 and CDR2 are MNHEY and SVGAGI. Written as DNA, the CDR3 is TGTGCCAGCAGTTACTCTCAGGGCCACCTCTATGGCTACACCTTC. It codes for CASSYSQGHLYGYTF.

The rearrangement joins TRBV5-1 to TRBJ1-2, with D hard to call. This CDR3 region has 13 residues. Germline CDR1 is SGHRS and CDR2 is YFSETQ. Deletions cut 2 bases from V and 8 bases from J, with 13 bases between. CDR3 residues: CASSLLSGDGYTF. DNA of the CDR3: TGCGCCAGCAGCTTATTATCAGGCGACGGCTACACCTTC.

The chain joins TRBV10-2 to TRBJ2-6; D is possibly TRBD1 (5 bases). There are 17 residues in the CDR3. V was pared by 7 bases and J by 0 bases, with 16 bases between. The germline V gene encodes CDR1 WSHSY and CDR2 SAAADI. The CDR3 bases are TGCGCCAGCAAGAACGAACAGGTCCCCTCTGGGGCCAACGTCCTGACTTTC. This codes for CASKNEQVPSGANVLTF.

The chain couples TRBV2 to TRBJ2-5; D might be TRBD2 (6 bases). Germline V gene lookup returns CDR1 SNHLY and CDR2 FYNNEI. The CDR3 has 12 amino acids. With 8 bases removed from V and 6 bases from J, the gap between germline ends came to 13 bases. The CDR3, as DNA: TGTGCCAGCGGAGGGCGTTTAAAGACCCAGTACTTC. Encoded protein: CASGGRLKTQYF.

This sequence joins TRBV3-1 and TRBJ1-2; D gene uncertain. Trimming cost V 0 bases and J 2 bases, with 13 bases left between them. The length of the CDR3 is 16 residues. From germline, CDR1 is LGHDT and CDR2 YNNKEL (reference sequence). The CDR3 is CASSQDPSTRNYGYTF. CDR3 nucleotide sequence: TGTGCCAGCAGCCAAGACCCCTCGACCAGGAACTATGGCTACACCTTC.

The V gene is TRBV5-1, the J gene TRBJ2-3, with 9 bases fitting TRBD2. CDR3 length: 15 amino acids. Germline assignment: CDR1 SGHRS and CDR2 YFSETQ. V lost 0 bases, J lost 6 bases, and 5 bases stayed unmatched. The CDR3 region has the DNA TGCGCCAGCAGCTTGGAGGTAGCGGGGGCGGATACGCAGTATTTT. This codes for CASSLEVAGADTQYF.

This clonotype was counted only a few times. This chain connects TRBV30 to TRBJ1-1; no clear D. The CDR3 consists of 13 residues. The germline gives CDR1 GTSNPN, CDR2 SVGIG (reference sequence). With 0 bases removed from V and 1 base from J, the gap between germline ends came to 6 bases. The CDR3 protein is CAWSVQENTEAFF. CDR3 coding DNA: TGTGCCTGGAGTGTACAAGAGAACACTGAAGCTTTCTTT.

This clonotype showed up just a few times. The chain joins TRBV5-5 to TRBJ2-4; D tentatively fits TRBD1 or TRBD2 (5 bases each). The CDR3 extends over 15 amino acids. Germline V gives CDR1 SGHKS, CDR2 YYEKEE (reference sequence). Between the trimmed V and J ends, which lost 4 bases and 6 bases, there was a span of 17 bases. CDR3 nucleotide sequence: TGTGCCAGCAGCGCTCCCACGGGGCTGGGAAACATTCAGTACTTC. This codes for CASSAPTGLGNIQYF.

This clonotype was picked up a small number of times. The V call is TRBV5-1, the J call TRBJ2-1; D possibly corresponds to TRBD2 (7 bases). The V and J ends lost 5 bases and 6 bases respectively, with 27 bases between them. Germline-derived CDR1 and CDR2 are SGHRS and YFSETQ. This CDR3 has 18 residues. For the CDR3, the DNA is TGCGCCAGCAGGCCCGCGCAGTTTAGGGGGGGCGTTCTCAATGAGCAGTTCTTC. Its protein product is CASRPAQFRGGVLNEQFF.

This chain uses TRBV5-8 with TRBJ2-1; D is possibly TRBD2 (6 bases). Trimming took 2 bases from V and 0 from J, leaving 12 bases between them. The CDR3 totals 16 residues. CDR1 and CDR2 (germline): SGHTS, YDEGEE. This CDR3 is CASSLGGSSSYNEQFF. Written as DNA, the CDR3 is TGTGCCAGCAGCTTAGGAGGGTCTAGCTCCTACAATGAGCAGTTCTTC.

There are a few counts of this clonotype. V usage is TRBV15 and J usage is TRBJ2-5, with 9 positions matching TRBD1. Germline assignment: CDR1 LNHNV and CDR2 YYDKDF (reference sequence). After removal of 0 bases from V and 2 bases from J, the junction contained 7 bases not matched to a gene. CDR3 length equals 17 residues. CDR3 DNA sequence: TGTGCCACCAGCAGAGAAGAGACAGGGGGTCGACAAGAGACCCAGTACTTC. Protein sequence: CATSREETGGRQETQYF. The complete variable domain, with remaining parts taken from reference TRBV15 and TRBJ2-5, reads DAMVIQNPRYQVTQFGKPVTLSCSQTLNHNVMYWYQQKSSQAPKLLFHYYDKDFNNEADTPDNFQSRRPNTSFCFLDIRSPGLGDTAMYLCATSREETGGRQETQYFGPGTRLLVL.

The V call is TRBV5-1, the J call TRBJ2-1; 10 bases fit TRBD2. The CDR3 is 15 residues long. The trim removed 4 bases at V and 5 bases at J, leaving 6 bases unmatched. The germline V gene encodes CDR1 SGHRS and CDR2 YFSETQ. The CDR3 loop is CASSRGLARDNEQFF. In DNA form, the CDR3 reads TGCGCCAGCAGCAGGGGACTAGCGAGAGACAATGAGCAGTTCTTC.

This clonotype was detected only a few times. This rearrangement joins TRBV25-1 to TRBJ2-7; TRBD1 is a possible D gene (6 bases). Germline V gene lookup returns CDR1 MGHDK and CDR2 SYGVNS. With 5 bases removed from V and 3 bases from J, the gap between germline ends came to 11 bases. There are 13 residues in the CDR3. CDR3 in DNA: TGTGCCAGCAGTTGGGGGCCAGGCTACGAGCAGTACTTC. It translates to CASSWGPGYEQYF.

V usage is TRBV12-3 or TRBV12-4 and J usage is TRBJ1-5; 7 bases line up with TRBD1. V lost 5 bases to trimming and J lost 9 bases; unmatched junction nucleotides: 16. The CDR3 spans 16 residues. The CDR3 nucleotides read TGTGCCAGCAGTCCTTCAGGACAGGTCCCGGGGGGGCCCCAGCATTTT. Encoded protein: CASSPSGQVPGGPQHF.

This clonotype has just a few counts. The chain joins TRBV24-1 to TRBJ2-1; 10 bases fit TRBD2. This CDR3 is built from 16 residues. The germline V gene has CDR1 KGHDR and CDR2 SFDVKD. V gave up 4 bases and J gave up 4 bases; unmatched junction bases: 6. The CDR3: CATSDPGTSEYNEQFF. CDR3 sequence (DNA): TGTGCCACCAGTGACCCCGGGACTAGCGAATACAATGAGCAGTTCTTC.

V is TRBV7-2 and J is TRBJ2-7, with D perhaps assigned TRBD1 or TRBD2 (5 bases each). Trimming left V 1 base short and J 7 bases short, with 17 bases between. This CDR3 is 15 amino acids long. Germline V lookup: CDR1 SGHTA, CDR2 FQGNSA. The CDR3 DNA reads TGTGCCAGCAGCTTAGTAGCTTGGGGGTCCGGGGAGCAGTACTTC. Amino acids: CASSLVAWGSGEQYF.

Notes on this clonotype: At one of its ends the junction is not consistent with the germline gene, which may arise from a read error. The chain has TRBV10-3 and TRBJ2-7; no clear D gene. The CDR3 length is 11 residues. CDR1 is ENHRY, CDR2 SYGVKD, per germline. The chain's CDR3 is CAVSTVHEQYF. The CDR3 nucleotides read TGTGCCGTCAGCACCGTCCACGAGCAGTACTTC.

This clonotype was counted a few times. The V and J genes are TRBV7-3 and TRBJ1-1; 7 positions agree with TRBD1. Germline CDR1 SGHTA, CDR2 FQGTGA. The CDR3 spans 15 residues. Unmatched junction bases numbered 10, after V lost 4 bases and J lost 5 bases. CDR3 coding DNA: TGTGCCAGCAGCTCCTCACAGGGGACCGGGACTGAAGCTTTCTTT. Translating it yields CASSSSQGTGTEAFF. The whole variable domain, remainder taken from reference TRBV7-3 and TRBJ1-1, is GAGVSQTPSNKVTEKGKYVELRCDPISGHTALYWYRQSLGQGPEFLIYFQGTGAADDSGLPNDRFFAVRPEGSVSTLKIQRTERGDSAVYLCASSSSQGTGTEAFFGQGTRLTVV.

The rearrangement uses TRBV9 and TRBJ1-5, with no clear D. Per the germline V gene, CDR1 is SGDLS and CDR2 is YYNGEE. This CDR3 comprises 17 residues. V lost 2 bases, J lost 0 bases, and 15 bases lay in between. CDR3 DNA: TGTGCCAGCAGCGTGGGAGAGGGCCCCTATAGCAATCAGCCCCAGCATTTT. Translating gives CASSVGEGPYSNQPQHF.